Listed below are T cell receptor beta chains from one sample, sequenced in a study of T cell responses to AZD1222 COVID-19 vaccine. Here immunoSEQ multiplex PCR was the method, and the copy in TCRdb shows in-frame clones only, minus some. Among around 140,000 clones listed, around 85% were seen once. Sequenced here: peripheral blood, sampled on day 0 of AZD1222 vaccination. These receptors were collected from an adult in good health. CDR3s include the opening cysteine and the closing phenylalanine or tryptophan. Fields, in order: CDR3 length, J gene, clone size, V gene, D gene, CDR3 DNA, CDR3 protein. D genes are given only for firm matches. The size field is filled for only some rows; it gives once, few, many or a size class.

14	TRBJ1-2	once	TRBV7-8	TRBD1	TGTGCCAGCAGCCCCGGGACAGGGGCGGGTGGCTACACCTTC	CASSPGTGAGGYTF
15	TRBJ1-1	-	TRBV7-2	-	TGTGCCAGCAGCTTACGCCCGGGGGCGGTGGCTGAAGCTTTCTTT	CASSLRPGAVAEAFF
11	TRBJ1-2	-	TRBV19	TRBD1	TGTGCCAGTAGTGACAGGGGTGGCTACACCTTC	CASSDRGGYTF
17	TRBJ2-5	-	TRBV24-1	TRBD2	TGTGCCACCAGTGAATCCGGACTAGCGGGACCCCAAGAGACCCAGTACTTC	CATSESGLAGPQETQYF
15	TRBJ1-2	-	TRBV5-6	TRBD1	TGTGCCAGCAGCTTGGGAGGGACAGGGGTCAATGGCTACACCTTC	CASSLGGTGVNGYTF
16	TRBJ2-1	-	TRBV27	TRBD2	TGTGCCAGCAGTTCCCCCCGGGACTACTCCTACAATGAGCAGTTCTTC	CASSSPRDYSYNEQFF
14	TRBJ1-5	few	TRBV6-6	-	TGTGCCAGCAGTCGGGACGGAGGGAATCAGCCCCAGCATTTT	CASSRDGGNQPQHF
13	TRBJ2-3	-	TRBV15	-	TGTGCCACCCGAGAAGGGAGCACAGATACGCAGTATTTT	CATREGSTDTQYF
13	TRBJ1-2	-	TRBV11-2	-	TGTGCCAGCAGCTTGGGCAGCCGATATGGCTACACCTTC	CASSLGSRYGYTF
12	TRBJ2-7	-	TRBV5-1	-	TGCGCCAGCAGCTTCCAGGGCTACGAGCAGTACTTC	CASSFQGYEQYF
13	TRBJ2-1	-	TRBV4-1	-	TGCGCCAGCAGCCAAGTACGGCAGAATGAGCAGTTCTTC	CASSQVRQNEQFF
13	TRBJ2-2	once	TRBV19	-	TGTGCCAGTAGTATTCTGGAGCACGGGGAGCTGTTTTTT	CASSILEHGELFF
12	TRBJ2-7	-	TRBV7-9	-	TGTGCCAGCAGCCTGCAGGGCGGCGAGCAGTACTTC	CASSLQGGEQYF
17	TRBJ2-2	-	TRBV24-1	TRBD1	TGTGCCACCAGTGATATACTGACAGGGGCCGACACCGGGGAGCTGTTTTTT	CATSDILTGADTGELFF
14	TRBJ2-2	-	TRBV24-1	-	TGTGCCACCGGTGGGCGTCGAGGCACCGGGGAGCTGTTTTTT	CATGGRRGTGELFF
13	TRBJ2-7	-	TRBV9	-	TGTGCCAGCAGCGTAGAGGCTTCCTACGAGCAGTACTTC	CASSVEASYEQYF
14	TRBJ1-1	-	TRBV24-1	-	TGTGCCCACCACCTTTCCCTCCGAAACACTGAAGCTTTCTTT	CAHHLSLRNTEAFF
15	TRBJ2-7	-	TRBV27	TRBD2	TGTGCCAGCAGTTTAGCGGGGGGCAGCTCCTACGAGCAGTACTTC	CASSLAGGSSYEQYF
16	TRBJ1-6	large	TRBV6-5	-	TGTGCCAGCAGTTACCCGCGGGGGGGCGAAAATTCACCCCTCCACTTT	CASSYPRGGENSPLHF
16	TRBJ2-7	-	TRBV13	-	TGTGCCAGCAGCTTGGCACCCCGGGACTCGACTTACGAGCAGTACTTC	CASSLAPRDSTYEQYF
15	TRBJ2-1	-	TRBV2	-	TGTGCCAGCAGTGGTGGGGCGGGGTCGTACAATGAGCAGTTCTTC	CASSGGAGSYNEQFF
13	TRBJ2-2	-	TRBV30	-	TGTGCCTCCGGGACTTCGAACACCGGGGAGCTGTTTTTT	CASGTSNTGELFF
15	TRBJ1-2	-	TRBV7-8	-	TGTGCCAGCAGCTTAGCGGGCAGGGAATATTATGGCTACACCTTC	CASSLAGREYYGYTF
15	TRBJ1-1	-	TRBV7-9	TRBD1	TGTGCCAGCAGTGTGATTGTACAGGGGTTTTCTGAAGCTTTCTTT	CASSVIVQGFSEAFF
15	TRBJ1-2	-	TRBV18	TRBD1	TGTGCCAGCTCGTTCCGACAGGGCGCAGACTATGGCTACACCTTC	CASSFRQGADYGYTF
15	TRBJ1-5	-	TRBV3-1/TRBV3-2	-	TGTGCCAGCAGCCACGGTTTACGGGAAAATCAGCCCCAGCATTTT	CASSHGLRENQPQHF
17	TRBJ1-1	-	TRBV3-1/TRBV3-2	TRBD1	TGTGCCAGCAGCCCCAACGAACAGGGGGCGGAGAACACTGAAGCTTTCTTT	CASSPNEQGAENTEAFF
16	TRBJ2-7	-	TRBV13	-	TGTGCCAGCAGCTTAGGCAGGGAGTCAAGGAACTACGAGCAGTACTTC	CASSLGRESRNYEQYF
14	TRBJ1-6	many	TRBV2	-	TGTGCCAGCAGGGTTGAGTTTTACCCCCCTCCCCTCCACTTT	CASRVEFYPPPLHF
17	TRBJ2-3	-	TRBV7-2	TRBD2	TGTGCCAGCAGCTTATGGGGTACTAGCGGAGGCACAGATACGCAGTATTTT	CASSLWGTSGGTDTQYF
15	TRBJ1-5	-	TRBV6-1	-	TGTGCCAGCAGTGAAAATGGGGTTAGCAATCAGCCCCAGCATTTT	CASSENGVSNQPQHF
14	TRBJ1-2	-	TRBV6-5	-	TGTGCCAGCAGTTATAATTTAGGTGGTTATGGCTACACCTTC	CASSYNLGGYGYTF
12	TRBJ1-1	-	TRBV9	-	TGTGCCAGCAGCGCATTAACGTCTGAAGCTTTCTTT	CASSALTSEAFF
23	TRBJ2-6	-	TRBV14	TRBD1	TGTGCCAGCACCCCCCCGGCCTGGGGTGGCCGGGACAGAAGTTTTGTGGGGGCCAACGTCCTGACTTTC	CASTPPAWGGRDRSFVGANVLTF
13	TRBJ1-6	-	TRBV6-1	-	TGTGCCAGCAGTGACCCGGGGCGTTCACCCCTCCACTTT	CASSDPGRSPLHF
15	TRBJ1-2	-	TRBV19	-	TGTGCCAGTACCTCGGGGGGACCACCTAACTATGGCTACACCTTC	CASTSGGPPNYGYTF
12	TRBJ1-5	-	TRBV28	-	TGTGCCAGCAGTTCCTCCACGCGGCCCCAGCATTTT	CASSSSTRPQHF
15	TRBJ2-7	-	TRBV3-1/TRBV3-2	TRBD1	TGTGCCAGCAGCCCCACGGGACAGGGGGCTCGGGAGCAGTACTTC	CASSPTGQGAREQYF
17	TRBJ2-3	few	TRBV27	-	TGTGCCAGCAGTTTATCAGTTAGCGCAATTGGCACAGATACGCAGTATTTT	CASSLSVSAIGTDTQYF
13	TRBJ2-5	-	TRBV7-6	-	TGTGCCAGCAGCTTAGTCAGGGATGAGACCCAGTACTTC	CASSLVRDETQYF